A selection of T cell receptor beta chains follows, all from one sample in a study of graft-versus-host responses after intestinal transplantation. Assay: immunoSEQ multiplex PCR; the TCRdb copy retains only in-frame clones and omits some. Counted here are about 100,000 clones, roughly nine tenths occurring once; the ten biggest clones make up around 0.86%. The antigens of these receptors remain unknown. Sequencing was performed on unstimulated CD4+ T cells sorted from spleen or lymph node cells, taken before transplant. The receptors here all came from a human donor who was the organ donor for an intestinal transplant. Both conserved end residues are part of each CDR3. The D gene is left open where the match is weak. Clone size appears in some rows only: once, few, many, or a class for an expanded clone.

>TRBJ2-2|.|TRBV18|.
CASSAAGPSDRNTGELFF
TGTGCCAGCTCAGCCGCGGGACCCTCAGATAGGAACACCGGGGAGCTGTTTTTT
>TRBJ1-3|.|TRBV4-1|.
CASSQDEGRGMDTIYF
TGCGCCAGCAGCCAAGATGAGGGCAGGGGAATGGACACCATATATTTT
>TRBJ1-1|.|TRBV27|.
CASSFVGPDTEAFF
TGTGCCAGCAGTTTCGTGGGGCCTGACACTGAAGCTTTCTTT
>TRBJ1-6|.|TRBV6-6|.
CASSYSEVIFNSPLHF
TGTGCCAGCAGTTACTCGGAAGTGATTTTTAATTCACCCCTCCACTTT
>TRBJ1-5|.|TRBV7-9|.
CASSLDPGQPQHF
TGTGCCAGCAGCTTAGATCCGGGGCAGCCCCAGCATTTT
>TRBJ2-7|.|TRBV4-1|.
CASSQEGPTYEQYF
TGCGCCAGCAGCCAAGAGGGGCCCACCTACGAGCAGTACTTC
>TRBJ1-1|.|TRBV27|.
CASSFRGNTEAFF
TGTGCCAGCAGTTTTAGGGGGAACACTGAAGCTTTCTTT
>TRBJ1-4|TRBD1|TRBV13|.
CASSSGQGANQPPKLFF
TGTGCCAGCAGCTCCGGACAGGGTGCCAATCAACCCCCAAAACTGTTTTTT
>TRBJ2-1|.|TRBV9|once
CASSRGLAYNEQFF
TGTGCCAGCAGCCGGGGGCTTGCCTACAATGAGCAGTTCTTC
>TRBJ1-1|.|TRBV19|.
CASITWEGGTEAFF
TGTGCCAGTATCACGTGGGAGGGAGGAACTGAAGCTTTCTTT
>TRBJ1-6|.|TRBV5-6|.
CASSWGGQNYNSPLHF
TGTGCCAGCAGCTGGGGGGGGCAAAATTATAATTCACCCCTCCACTTT
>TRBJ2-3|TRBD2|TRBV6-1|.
CASSEARGGTDTQYF
TGTGCCAGCAGTGAAGCGCGGGGGGGCACAGATACGCAGTATTTT
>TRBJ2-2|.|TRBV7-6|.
CASSPRGTGTGELFF
TGTGCCAGCAGCCCTAGGGGGACGGGGACCGGGGAGCTGTTTTTT
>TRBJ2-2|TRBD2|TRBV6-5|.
CASSLHGGVTGELFF
TGTGCCAGCAGTTTACACGGGGGGGTCACCGGGGAGCTGTTTTTT
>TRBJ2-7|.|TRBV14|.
CASSRQGTHEQYF
TGTGCCAGCAGCCGGCAGGGGACCCACGAGCAGTACTTC
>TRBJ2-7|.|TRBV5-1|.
CASSSQVNYEQYF
TGCGCCAGCAGCTCACAGGTGAACTACGAGCAGTACTTC
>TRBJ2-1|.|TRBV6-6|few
CASSYSRDWDNEQFF
TGTGCCAGCAGTTACTCCCGGGACTGGGATAATGAGCAGTTCTTC
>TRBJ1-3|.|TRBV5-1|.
CASRLEPVSSGNTIYF
TGCGCCAGTAGACTTGAGCCGGTTAGCTCTGGAAACACCATATATTTT
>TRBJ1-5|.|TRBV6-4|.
CASSVTGGILNQPQHF
TGTGCCAGCAGTGTTACGGGCGGAATTCTCAATCAGCCCCAGCATTTT
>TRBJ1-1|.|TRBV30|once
CAWRDTEAFF
TGTGCCTGGAGAGACACTGAAGCTTTCTTT
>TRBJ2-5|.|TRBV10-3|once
CAITSGVGAGETQYF
TGTGCCATAACTTCGGGGGTGGGGGCCGGGGAGACCCAGTACTTC
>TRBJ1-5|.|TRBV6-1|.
CASRMGREGQPQHF
TGTGCCAGCAGGATGGGCAGGGAGGGACAGCCCCAGCATTTT
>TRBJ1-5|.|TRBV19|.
CASSTHRFSNQPQHF
TGTGCCAGTAGTACCCACAGGTTTAGCAATCAGCCCCAGCATTTT
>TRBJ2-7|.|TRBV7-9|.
CASSFLTGKSSYEQYF
TGTGCCAGCAGCTTCCTAACCGGGAAAAGCTCCTACGAGCAGTACTTC
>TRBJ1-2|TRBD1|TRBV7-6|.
CASSPLQGARGYTF
TGCGCCAGCAGCCCACTACAGGGGGCGCGGGGCTACACCTTC
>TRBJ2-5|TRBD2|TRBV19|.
CASSIGLAGGVVTQYF
TGTGCCAGTAGTATAGGCCTAGCGGGGGGCGTCGTGACCCAGTACTTC
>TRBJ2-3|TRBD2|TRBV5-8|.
CASSLRGGPDTQYF
TGTGCCAGCAGCTTGCGGGGGGGCCCAGATACGCAGTATTTT
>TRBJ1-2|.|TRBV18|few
CASSPSTGWTYGYTF
TGTGCCAGCTCACCAAGCACAGGGTGGACCTATGGCTACACCTTC
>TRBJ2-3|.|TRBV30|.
CAWSVLGGGADTQYF
TGTGCCTGGAGTGTACTTGGGGGGGGCGCAGATACGCAGTATTTT
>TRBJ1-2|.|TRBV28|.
CASSLRNYGYTF
TGTGCCAGCAGTTTGAGGAACTATGGCTACACCTTC
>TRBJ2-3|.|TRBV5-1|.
CASSERGGDTQYF
TGCGCCAGCAGCGAGCGAGGGGGAGATACGCAGTATTTT
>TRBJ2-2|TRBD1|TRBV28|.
CASSLRQGNTGELFF
TGTGCCAGCAGTTTAAGACAGGGGAACACCGGGGAGCTGTTTTTT
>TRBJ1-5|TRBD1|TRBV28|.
CASSLRGQGGRPQHF
TGTGCCAGCAGCCTAAGGGGACAGGGGGGGCGGCCCCAGCATTTT
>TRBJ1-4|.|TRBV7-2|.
CASSPRGFREKLFF
TGTGCCAGCAGCCCAAGAGGGTTCCGCGAAAAACTGTTTTTT
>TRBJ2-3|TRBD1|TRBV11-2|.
CASSKGTGGWSTDTQYF
TGTGCCAGCAGCAAGGGTACAGGGGGATGGTCCACAGATACGCAGTATTTT
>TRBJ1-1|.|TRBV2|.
CASSERHLLGGGTEAFF
TGTGCCAGCAGTGAACGGCACCTCCTAGGCGGTGGGACTGAAGCTTTCTTT
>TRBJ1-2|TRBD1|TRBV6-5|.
CASSSWTGQGYTF
TGTGCCAGCAGTTCGTGGACAGGCCAGGGCTACACCTTC
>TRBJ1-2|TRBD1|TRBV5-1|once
CASSLFQGVYGYTF
TGCGCCAGCAGCTTGTTTCAGGGGGTCTATGGCTACACCTTC
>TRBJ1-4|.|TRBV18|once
CASSREKGEKLFF
TGTGCCAGCTCCAGAGAGAAGGGTGAAAAACTGTTTTTT
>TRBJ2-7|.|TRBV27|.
CASSQSRLSYEQYF
TGTGCCAGCAGTCAATCACGACTGTCCTACGAGCAGTACTTC
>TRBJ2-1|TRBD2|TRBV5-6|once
CASSSGWGGHYNEQFF
TGTGCCAGCAGCTCTGGGTGGGGGGGTCACTACAATGAGCAGTTCTTC
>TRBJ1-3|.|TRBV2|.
CARQGHSGNTIYF
TGTGCCAGGCAGGGACACTCTGGAAACACCATATATTTT
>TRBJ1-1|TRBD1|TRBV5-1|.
CASNRGDRGVPEAFF
TGCGCCAGCAACAGGGGGGACAGGGGGGTCCCTGAAGCTTTCTTT
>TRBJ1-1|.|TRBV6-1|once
CASSGPGMNTEAFF
TGTGCCAGCAGCGGTCCGGGCATGAACACTGAAGCTTTCTTT
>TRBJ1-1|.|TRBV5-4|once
CASSLRDLNTEAFF
TGTGCCAGCAGCTTACGGGACCTGAACACTGAAGCTTTCTTT
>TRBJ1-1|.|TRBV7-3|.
CASSRGLYTEAFF
TGTGCCAGCAGCAGAGGCCTTTACACTGAAGCTTTCTTT
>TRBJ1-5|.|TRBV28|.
CASSFSGRGQPQHF
TGTGCCAGCAGTTTTTCAGGGCGGGGTCAGCCCCAGCATTTT
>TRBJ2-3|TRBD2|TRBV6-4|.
CASSESGGGTDTQYF
TGTGCCAGCAGTGAATCCGGGGGGGGCACAGATACGCAGTATTTT
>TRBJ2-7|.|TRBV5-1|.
CASSHQGSFNPYEQYF
TGCGCCAGCAGTCATCAGGGGTCCTTTAACCCCTACGAGCAGTACTTC
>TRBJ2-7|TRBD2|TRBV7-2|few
CASSRRGGPSSYEQYF
TGTGCCAGCAGCCGGCGGGGGGGGCCGAGCTCCTACGAGCAGTACTTC
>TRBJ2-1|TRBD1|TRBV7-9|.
CASSFYAGTGNNEQFF
TGTGCCAGCAGCTTTTACGCCGGGACAGGGAACAATGAGCAGTTCTTC
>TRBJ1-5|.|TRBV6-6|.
CASSPDSRRQPQHF
TGTGCCAGCAGTCCCGACAGCAGACGTCAGCCCCAGCATTTT
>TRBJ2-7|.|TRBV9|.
CASSVGDKYEQYF
TGTGCCAGCAGCGTAGGGGACAAATACGAGCAGTACTTC